The sequence of this T cell receptor (beta chain) was determined in a study of blood T cells in healthy people across ages (dated by TCRdb to 2013 to 2016). Regarding the study in general: In model experiments, template switching captured about one uniquely barcoded TCR beta cDNA molecule for every two T cells. Donors were grouped into four age groups: young (average approximately 15 years), middle-aged (around 39), aged (roughly 62) and long-lived (approximately 78). To avoid experimental bias, donors of different ages were distributed randomly across sequencing lanes. For two donors (one aged 18 to 29 and one aged 80 or older), the study analyzed two additional independent replicas of 1 million unique cDNA reads from the same blood draw. The study measured age-related changes in TCR beta repertoire diversity using deep sequencing normalized with unique cDNA molecular identifiers.

Paper-wide results and their limitations: Estimates of total diversity based on one million sequenced T cells were regarded as lower bounds and as underestimates. The long-lived group showed more naive CD4+ T cells, fewer expanded clones and increased TCR diversity than the aged group, suggesting age selection. Observed TCR beta diversity per million T cells fell roughly linearly with age, and a significant reduction was already apparent by age roughly 40. Observed TCR beta diversity correlated strongly with the percentage of naive T cells measured by flow cytometry. The CMV infection status of donors was not known, potentially confounding age-related changes in expanded clonotypes. Bulk unsorted PBMC profiling prevented conclusive comparison of naive and antigen-experienced compartments.

Library preparation used 5' RACE. Sequencing was carried out with an Illumina HiSeq 2500. A second PCR of roughly 7 to 12 cycles was performed with a sample-barcoded 5' primer and a J-beta primer mix. A unique molecular identifier was introduced onto each TCR beta cDNA molecule by a template-switch 5' adaptor carrying 12 random nucleotides. At least 3 million CDR3-containing paired-end reads were obtained from each sample. The Mint cDNA synthesis kit, primed by a TRBC-specific oligonucleotide, was used to synthesize first-strand cDNA from all RNA. Following uracil-DNA glycosylase treatment, all cDNA underwent a first 18-cycle PCR with the universal primers M1SS and BC2_uni_R. In the paper's pipeline: Normalization of each sample was performed by random selection of 1 million high-quality reads, each carrying a distinct molecular identifier. Instead of being binned into consensus sequences, reads that shared molecular identifiers were thrown out. MiTCR, run with a Q25 quality threshold and the strictest error-elimination algorithm, handled CDR3 identification, clonotype clustering and error correction. Lower-bound total TCR beta diversity was estimated with a nonparametric unseen species model using Euler transformation. TCRdb itself trimmed the public reads at Q25 with fastp, ran MiXCR and retained productive beta chains. Here each entry gathers all rows of one CDR3 protein and keeps the most common genes and DNA. V and J calls and clone size were set by TCRdb, not the authors. The table for this sample lists about 1.6 million distinct CDR3 sequences; about 35% of them were counted only once. Of the sample, 11% falls within the top ten clones.

Including the terminal cysteine and phenylalanine, the CDR3 comprises 16 residues. The CDR3 DNA has 48 bases and is translated from base 1. Donors were under 40 systemically healthy Caucasian individuals from Russia aged roughly 6 to 90 years. Each donor gave 8 to 10 milliliters of peripheral blood, drawn into EDTA-treated Vacutainer tubes. Ficoll-Paque density-gradient centrifugation was used to isolate PBMCs, with at least 6.5 million obtained per sample. Total RNA, at least 6 micrograms per sample, was extracted from PBMCs with Trizol reagent. The percentages of naive CD45RAhigh/CD27high T cells were determined by flow cytometry on a PBMC aliquot from every donor. This clonotype occurred once. What this receptor recognizes is not known. No qualities accompany the bases; no much larger clone lies one base away. Weak support is all one read offers.

The clonotype was recovered from a woman in her twenties or thirties in good health. Recombination linked TRBV21-1 to TRBJ2-5; the DNA was not compared with TRBD2, the D call given in the table. The last part of the DNA fits TRBJ2-7 better; the J call may be wrong. TRBV21-1 is given as a pseudogene. Input material: blood. The DNA sequence is TGTGCCAGCAGCATCGTTGGCGGGACTAGCTCCCACGAGCAGTACTTC. Its protein reads: CASSIVGGTSSHEQYF.